These 24 T cell receptor beta chains came from one sample sequenced in a study of blood T cells in healthy people across ages. Next came a second PCR, run for about 7 to 12 cycles, which used a sample-barcoded 5' primer along with a J-beta primer mix. One entry per CDR3 protein results from TCRdb running MiXCR on the 5' RACE reads. The table has some 710,000 distinct CDR3 sequences, roughly 46% seen once. Specimen: blood. The receptors here all came from a man older than 75 in good health.

This clonotype was counted at least ten times. The V gene is TRBV12-3 or TRBV12-4, the J gene TRBJ1-2; D might be TRBD1 (6 bases). This CDR3 is 13 amino acids long. V lost 3 bases to trimming and J lost 6 bases, with 11 bases between them. The CDR3 spells CASSLEGVDGYTF. The CDR3 DNA reads TGTGCCAGCAGTTTGGAGGGGGTGGATGGCTACACCTTC.

There are a few counts of this clonotype. The chain employs TRBV2 and TRBJ2-7; tentatively, D is TRBD2 (6 bases). The CDR3 is made up of 15 amino acids. The V gene's germline CDR1 is SNHLY and CDR2 FYNNEI. The germline V and J ends were trimmed by 6 bases and 7 bases, with 22 bases remaining between them. The CDR3 sequence is CASSGGMSGWREQYF. CDR3 coding DNA: TGTGCCAGCAGCGGCGGAATGAGCGGGTGGAGGGAGCAGTACTTC.

The chain combines TRBV28 with TRBJ2-7; D not certain. This CDR3 region has 11 residues. Germline V gene data show CDR1 as MDHEN and CDR2 as SYDVKM. Deletions cut 3 bases from V and 7 bases from J, with 7 bases between. The CDR3 region is CASSFWWEQYF. The DNA of the CDR3 is TGTGCCAGCAGTTTTTGGTGGGAGCAGTACTTC. The variable domain in full, with the rest retrieved from reference TRBV28 and TRBJ2-7, is DVKVTQSSRYLVKRTGEKVFLECVQDMDHENMFWYRQDPGLGLRLIYFSYDVKMKEKGDIPEGYSVSREKKERFSLILESASTNQTSMYLCASSFWWEQYFGPGTRLTVT.

The chain combines TRBV5-1 with TRBJ2-1; 10 bases match TRBD2. This CDR3 region has 15 residues. V dropped 4 bases and J dropped 6; count of bases not matched to a gene: 7. CDR1 is SGHRS and CDR2 is YFSETQ in the germline V gene. Written as DNA, the CDR3 is TGCGCCAGCAGCAGCGGGAGGGCCTGGGGCAATGAGCAGTTCTTC. Protein sequence: CASSSGRAWGNEQFF.

The J gene is TRBJ2-1, the V gene TRBV20-1, with 11 bases identical to TRBD2. Germline-derived CDR1 and CDR2 are DFQATT and SNEGSKA (reference sequence). The trim removed 1 base at V and 9 bases at J, leaving 14 bases unmatched. The CDR3 extends over 17 amino acids. This CDR3 reads CSARGVAGGPRFGEQFF. CDR3 nucleotide sequence: TGCAGTGCTAGAGGGGTAGCGGGAGGGCCTCGTTTTGGTGAGCAGTTCTTC.

This clonotype was seen a handful of times. The chain carries TRBV18 and TRBJ2-7, with a weak D call TRBD1 (5 bases). Trimming stripped 4 bases from V and 2 bases from J, with 9 bases between. There are 13 residues in the CDR3. Per the germline V gene, CDR1 is KGHSH and CDR2 is LQKENI. CDR3 sequence reads: CASSQGPTYEQYF. The CDR3 DNA sequence: TGTGCCAGCTCACAGGGGCCGACCTACGAGCAGTACTTC.

This clonotype was counted ten times or more. The rearrangement links TRBV29-1 to TRBJ2-7; D is ambiguous. Germline CDR1 and CDR2: SQVTM and ANQGSEA. V dropped 0 bases and J dropped 4 bases, with 7 bases sitting between them. There are 12 residues in the CDR3. The CDR3: CSVEDGRYEQYF. The CDR3 DNA reads as TGCAGCGTTGAAGATGGCAGATACGAGCAGTACTTC.

This chain links TRBV7-8 with TRBJ2-3; no clear D gene. In germline, CDR1 is SGHVS, CDR2 FQNEAQ. V shed 0 bases and J shed 2 bases, with 15 bases lying between them. This CDR3 is 17 amino acids long. The CDR3 reads CASSLARVAKPTDTQYF. The CDR3 DNA sequence: TGTGCCAGCAGCTTAGCGCGAGTAGCAAAGCCCACAGATACGCAGTATTTT.

The rearrangement joins TRBV15 to TRBJ2-7; the match to TRBD2 covers 9 bases. Germline CDR1 is LNHNV and CDR2 is YYDKDF (reference sequence). CDR3 length: 15 amino acids. Trimming removed 0 bases from V and 5 bases from J; junction bases left unmatched: 5. The CDR3 DNA reads as TGTGCCACCAGCAGAGATGGGACTAGCTGGAACGAGCAGTACTTC. Encoded protein: CATSRDGTSWNEQYF.

The chain recombines TRBV5-1 with TRBJ2-3; 7 bases fit TRBD1. The CDR3 contains 14 residues. V lost 7 bases and J lost 0; bases outside the gene matches: 5. Per germline, CDR1 SGHRS and CDR2 YFSETQ. For the CDR3, the DNA is TGCGCCAGCCGGGACAGACCAAGCACAGATACGCAGTATTTT. Translated: CASRDRPSTDTQYF.

The genes are TRBV7-2 and TRBJ2-5; tentatively, D is TRBD1 or TRBD2 (5 bases each). The CDR3 spans 15 residues. The V gene's germline CDR1 is SGHTA and CDR2 FQGNSA. The V end lost 0 bases, the J end lost 2 bases, and 10 bases lay between the germline ends. The chain's CDR3 is CASSLARGTQETQYF. The CDR3 nucleotides read TGTGCCAGCAGCTTAGCGAGGGGAACTCAAGAGACCCAGTACTTC.

The chain uses TRBV7-9 and TRBJ2-7; 7 nucleotides align to TRBD1. With 5 bases clipped from V and 1 base from J, the junction kept 5 bases outside the gene matches. The CDR3 has 14 residues. CDR1 SEHNR and CDR2 FQNEAQ come from the germline V gene (reference sequence). As DNA, the CDR3 is TGTGCCAGCAGCGTAGGGGGCCATTCCTACGAGCAGTACTTC. This translates into CASSVGGHSYEQYF.

The chain couples TRBV5-1 to TRBJ2-4; possibly TRBD1 for D (5 bases). V was shortened by 5 bases and J by 2 bases, with 14 bases between the two germline ends. The CDR3 sequence is 15 residues long. Germline V CDR1 and CDR2: SGHRS, YFSETQ. The CDR3 DNA is TGCGCCAGCAGTTCCTCCAGGGAAACCAAAAACATTCAGTACTTC. Translated: CASSSSRETKNIQYF.

Comments on this clonotype: Just one base apart from a much larger clone, this may be a read error. The chain has TRBV18 and TRBJ2-7; D may be TRBD1 (5 bases). In germline, CDR1 is KGHSH, CDR2 LQKENI. The CDR3 contains 14 residues. DNA for the CDR3: TGTGCCAGCCCACCCACCCCAGGGCCGTACGAGCAGTACTTC. Amino acids: CASPPTPGPYEQYF.

This clonotype was recorded many times. This chain connects TRBV20-1 to TRBJ2-7; TRBD2 matches at 11 bases. V shed 5 bases and J 0 bases; nucleotides not matched to a gene: 6. The CDR3 extends over 15 amino acids. Per the germline V gene, CDR1 is DFQATT and CDR2 is SNEGSKA (reference sequence). The CDR3 bases are TGCAGTGCTGCCCCTCTAGCGGGAGGCTCCTACGAGCAGTACTTC. It translates to CSAAPLAGGSYEQYF.

This clonotype has a count of ten or more. The chain combines TRBV9 with TRBJ2-7; the match to TRBD2 covers 14 bases. The CDR3 is 15 residues long. CDR1 and CDR2 (germline): SGDLS, YYNGEE. The V and J ends lost 3 bases and 3 bases, in that order; junction bases with no gene match: 2. CDR3 loop: CASSAGTSGSYEQYF. The CDR3 DNA is TGTGCCAGCAGCGCCGGGACTAGCGGGAGCTACGAGCAGTACTTC.

With regard to this clonotype: An end of the junction differs from the germline gene, which may be a read error. The chain joins TRBV20-1 to TRBJ1-1; D uncertain. This CDR3 region has 14 residues. Germline CDR1 and CDR2: DFQATT and SNEGSKA (reference sequence). The CDR3 bases are TGCATTGCTCAACCTCGTAACGGGAACACTGAAGCTTTCTTT. Translation: CIAQPRNGNTEAFF.

The V and J genes are TRBV20-1 and TRBJ2-1, with D tentatively TRBD1 (6 bases). Germline V gene data show CDR1 as DFQATT and CDR2 as SNEGSKA (reference sequence). V shed 5 bases and J shed 9 bases, with 23 bases lying between them. The CDR3 has 15 residues. CDR3 DNA: TGCAGTGCTGCCAATCAGGGGTCGGGAAGCGTTGAGCAGTTCTTC. Encoded protein: CSAANQGSGSVEQFF.

The chain is built from TRBV15 and TRBJ2-1; maybe TRBD2 (6 bases). The V gene's germline CDR1 is LNHNV and CDR2 YYDKDF (reference sequence). The V end lost 5 bases, the J end lost 0 bases, and 17 bases lay between the germline ends. The CDR3 runs to 17 residues. CDR3: CATSAGTPPSSYNEQFF. The CDR3 region has the DNA TGTGCCACCAGCGCGGGGACTCCACCTAGCTCCTACAATGAGCAGTTCTTC.

The V and J genes are TRBV12-3 or TRBV12-4 and TRBJ2-3; 9 positions match TRBD1. Trimming at V came to 4 bases and at J to 4 bases, leaving 9 bases not matched to a gene. This CDR3 is 16 amino acids long. The chain's CDR3 is CASSSRTGAVADTQYF. In nucleotides, the CDR3 is TGTGCCAGCAGTTCCCGGACAGGGGCTGTGGCAGATACGCAGTATTTT.

This sequence joins TRBV29-1 and TRBJ2-6; TRBD1 aligns across 10 bases. The V gene's germline CDR1 is SQVTM and CDR2 ANQGSEA. The CDR3 sequence is 16 residues long. V shed 1 base and J 3 bases; nucleotides not matched to a gene: 3. The CDR3 protein is CSVEGQGAYGANVLTF. As DNA, the CDR3 is TGCAGCGTTGAAGGACAGGGGGCGTATGGGGCCAACGTCCTGACTTTC.

This clonotype was recorded many times. The chain carries TRBV2 and TRBJ2-7; 9 bases fit TRBD1. Per germline, CDR1 SNHLY and CDR2 FYNNEI. The CDR3 consists of 13 residues. The J segment lost 4 bases and the V segment lost 6 bases, leaving 4 bases of the junction unmatched. This CDR3 is CASRLGQGYEQYF. The CDR3 nucleotides are TGTGCCAGCAGGTTGGGACAGGGTTACGAGCAGTACTTC.

The chain carries TRBV29-1 and TRBJ1-1, with D perhaps TRBD1 (5 bases). V was clipped by 2 bases and J by 6 bases, with 13 bases between them. Germline V gene lookup returns CDR1 SQVTM and CDR2 ANQGSEA. The CDR3 is 13 amino acids. CDR3 amino acids: CSVEKSEGAEAFF. CDR3 bases: TGCAGCGTTGAAAAATCCGAAGGGGCTGAAGCTTTCTTT.

The chain employs TRBV10-3 and TRBJ2-5; a possible D gene is TRBD2 (6 bases). Trimming took 6 bases from V and 6 from J, leaving 17 bases between them. CDR1 is ENHRY and CDR2 is SYGVKD in the germline V gene. The CDR3 covers 14 residues. The CDR3 coding sequence is TGTGCCATCAGAGAAAGTGGAGGGAACAAGACCCAGTACTTC. Translation: CAIRESGGNKTQYF.